The source of this TCR beta chain is a study of shared clonotypes between healthy human individuals. CDR1 and CDR2 (germline): SGDLS, YYNGEE. The V end lost 1 base, the J end lost 7 bases, and 14 bases lay between the germline ends. This CDR3 comprises 15 residues. Study conclusions and caveats: Rarefaction analysis demonstrated incomplete sorted-subset sequencing notwithstanding large depth. Across a few donors, naive CD4 shared around 5.4%, naive CD8 3.5% to 4%, memory CD4 2% to 2.5%, memory CD8 around 0.42%.

Assay used: immunoSEQ multiplex PCR; TCRdb lists only in-frame clones, some missing. The sample carries approximately 240,000 clones, just over 65% recorded once. A note on this clone: Its cognate antigen is unknown.

The rearrangement uses TRBV9 and TRBJ2-2, with D tentatively TRBD2 (5 bases). The clonotype was recovered from a man younger than 45 in good health. Material for sequencing was memory CD4+ T cells sorted from blood. Documented subset: CD45RA-negative fraction. The CDR3 loop is CASSVMPEAHGELFF. For the CDR3, the DNA is TGTGCCAGCAGCGTAATGCCGGAGGCCCACGGGGAGCTGTTTTTT.